The 20 T cell receptor beta chains listed next were all sequenced from one sample in a study of T cell repertoires in cytomegalovirus infection. Their target antigens are unknown. MiXCR, applied by TCRdb to the reads, yields one record per CDR3 protein. The sample shows 750,000 to 950,000 distinct CDR3 sequences, approximately 32% of them seen only once. The sample consisted of cultured CD8+ T cells from PBMCs, taken from culture after CMV antigen stimulation. The receptors derive from a human donor in good health (CMV status not recorded). Some clones in this sample may be carry-over from other donors' samples.

This clonotype was seen many times. The rearrangement uses TRBV7-2 and TRBJ2-3; 7 bases align to TRBD2. Germline CDR1 is SGHTA and CDR2 is FQGNSA. With 0 bases clipped from V and 7 bases from J, the junction kept 4 bases outside the gene matches. The CDR3 totals 14 residues. DNA for the CDR3: TGTGCCAGCAGCTTAGCGGGGGGGAGTAATACGCAGTATTTT. Translating gives CASSLAGGSNTQYF.

This clonotype has more than one count but fewer than ten. This sequence joins TRBV6-1 and TRBJ1-4, with 7 nucleotides matching TRBD1. The CDR3 sequence is 19 residues long. Germline CDR1 is MNHNS and CDR2 is SASEGT. Trimming cost V 5 bases and J 0 bases; bases outside gene matches: 15. In DNA form, the CDR3 reads TGTGCCAGCAGTTCCCAACAGGGGTTCAGCGCATCAACTAATGAAAAACTGTTTTTT. Its translation is CASSSQQGFSASTNEKLFF.

This clonotype has more than one count but fewer than ten. This rearrangement joins TRBV20-1 to TRBJ2-3; 8 bases line up with TRBD1. The CDR3 consists of 16 residues. CDR1 is DFQATT and CDR2 is SNEGSKA in the germline V gene (reference sequence). V gave up 0 bases and J gave up 5 bases; unmatched junction bases: 10. CDR3 coding DNA: TGCAGTGCTAGAGAAGATCCAGGGGGCCTCGAAGATACGCAGTATTTT. It codes for CSAREDPGGLEDTQYF.

V and J are TRBV29-1 and TRBJ2-5; 10 nucleotides line up with TRBD2. The CDR3 has 17 residues. Trimming took 1 base from V and 5 from J; bases not matched to a gene: 13. Germline values: CDR1 SQVTM, CDR2 ANQGSEA. The CDR3 bases are TGCAGCGTTGAAGGGAACCTAGCGGGGGACATCGTGGAGACCCAGTACTTC. Protein: CSVEGNLAGDIVETQYF.

This clonotype was seen a handful of times. The chain employs TRBV12-3 or TRBV12-4 and TRBJ2-1; D gene uncertain. There are 12 residues in the CDR3. V was clipped by 5 bases and J by 7 bases, with 9 bases between them. For the CDR3, the DNA is TGTGCCAGCAGTCAGAATTCTAATGAGCAGTTCTTC. Amino acids: CASSQNSNEQFF.

This clonotype appeared many times. The chain uses TRBV19 and TRBJ2-4, with a possible D match to TRBD2 (5 bases). Germline V gene data show CDR1 as LNHDA and CDR2 as SQIVND (reference sequence). The CDR3 is 16 residues long. V dropped 2 bases and J dropped 0 bases, with 11 bases sitting between them. In DNA form, the CDR3 reads TGTGCCAGTAGTATAACCGGTGGACTAGCCAAAAACATTCAGTACTTC. Translation: CASSITGGLAKNIQYF.

This clonotype was recorded a few times. This chain connects TRBV7-6 to TRBJ2-1; TRBD2 aligns across 8 bases. The CDR3 is 15 residues long. With V trimmed by 7 bases and J by 4 bases, 9 bases remained unmatched. CDR1 SGHVS and CDR2 FNYEAQ come from the germline V gene. The CDR3 protein is CASTPGGTTYNEQFF. The CDR3 bases are TGTGCCAGCACTCCGGGGGGGACTACTTACAATGAGCAGTTCTTC.

The J gene is TRBJ2-7, the V gene TRBV6-2 or TRBV6-3, with a weak D call TRBD2 (5 bases). This CDR3 is 14 amino acids long. Trimming removed 2 bases from V and 0 bases from J, with 8 bases in between. Germline V gene data show CDR1 as MNHEY and CDR2 as SVGEGT. In DNA, the CDR3 is TGTGCCAGCAGTTACGGGCTAGCCTCCTACGAGCAGTACGTC. Its translation is CASSYGLASYEQYV.

This rearrangement joins TRBV27 to TRBJ2-4, with unresolved D. V was pared by 7 bases and J by 0 bases, with 10 bases between. Germline V lookup: CDR1 MNHEY, CDR2 SMNVEV (reference sequence). The CDR3 is made up of 14 amino acids. CDR3 sequence (DNA): TGTGCCAGCATGGACGGGTTAGCCAAAAACATTCAGTACTTC. Translation: CASMDGLAKNIQYF.

The genes are TRBV4-1 and TRBJ1-3; D is undetermined. V lost 1 base to trimming and J lost 3 bases, with 10 bases between them. In germline, CDR1 is MGHRA, CDR2 YSYEKL. The length of the CDR3 is 15 residues. CDR3 coding DNA: TGCGCCAGCAGCCAAGTATGGCAGGATGGAAACACCATATATTTT. This codes for CASSQVWQDGNTIYF.

The chain combines TRBV2 with TRBJ2-7; possible D gene TRBD1, 5 bases. The germline gives CDR1 SNHLY, CDR2 FYNNEI. V gave up 4 bases and J gave up 4 bases, with 14 bases separating them. The CDR3 covers 14 residues. The CDR3 nucleotides read TGTGCCAGCAGTGCGATGGCAGGGTCATACGAGCAGTACGTC. Its translation: CASSAMAGSYEQYV.

The V and J genes are TRBV19 and TRBJ1-2; D gene ambiguous. Per the germline V gene, CDR1 is LNHDA and CDR2 is SQIVND (reference sequence). The CDR3 totals 14 residues. Trimming took off 6 bases at V and 4 bases at J, with 15 bases between the two ends. Here the CDR3 reads CASSSREEGYGYTF. Here the CDR3 DNA reads TGTGCCAGTAGCTCGAGGGAGGAGGGCTATGGCTACACCTTC.

This clonotype turned up a few times. The rearrangement links TRBV6-1 to TRBJ1-1; weak D call: TRBD1 (6 bases). The CDR3 has 15 amino acids. Germline CDR1 is MNHNS and CDR2 is SASEGT. V lost 5 bases and J 1 base, leaving 14 bases between the germline ends. The CDR3 reads CASSPPGGWNTEAFF. The CDR3 nucleotides are TGTGCCAGCAGTCCACCTGGGGGCTGGAACACTGAAGCTTTCTTT.

The chain employs TRBV19 and TRBJ1-3, with D possibly being TRBD1 (5 bases). The V end lost 7 bases, the J end lost 4 bases, and 14 bases lay between the germline ends. The CDR3 length is 14 residues. The germline V gene has CDR1 LNHDA and CDR2 SQIVND (reference sequence). CDR3 residues: CASKRQGSGNTIYF. In DNA, the CDR3 is TGTGCCAGTAAGCGGCAGGGCTCCGGAAACACCATATATTTT. Complete variable domain (other parts from reference TRBV19 and TRBJ1-3): DGGITQSPKYLFRKEGQNVTLSCEQNLNHDAMYWYRQDPGQGLRLIYYSQIVNDFQKGDIAEGYSVSREKKESFPLTVTSAQKNPTAFYLCASKRQGSGNTIYFGEGSWLTVV.

The table lists this clonotype with a few counts. The J gene is TRBJ2-7, the V gene TRBV2; 8 bases are a match to TRBD1. Per germline, CDR1 SNHLY and CDR2 FYNNEI. This CDR3 has 15 amino acids. V gave up 1 base and J gave up 3 bases; unmatched junction bases: 5. The CDR3 region has the DNA TGTGCCAGCAGTGAAGGTCGGGACAGGATCTACGAGCAGTACGTC. This gives the protein CASSEGRDRIYEQYV.

In regard to this clonotype: The germline gene is not matched at one end of the junction; a read error may be the cause. This chain connects TRBV7-2 to TRBJ1-2; TRBD1 is a possible D gene (6 bases). Germline loops: CDR1 SGHTA, CDR2 FQGNSA. This CDR3 spans 11 amino acids. The DNA of the CDR3 is TGTGCCAGCAGTTCACCAGGGGAAGCCTTCTTC. Translating it yields CASSSPGEAFF. Full variable domain (rest looked up from reference TRBV7-2 and TRBJ1-2): GAGVSQSPSNKVTEKGKDVELRCDPISGHTALYWYRQSLGQGLEFLIYFQGNSAPDKSGLPSDRFSAERTGGSVSTLTIQRTQQEDSAVYLCASSSPGEAFFGSGTRLTVV.

The genes are TRBV5-4 and TRBJ2-3; D might be TRBD1 or TRBD2, each matching 5 bases. CDR3 length: 15 residues. CDR1 is SGHNT and CDR2 is YYREEE in the germline V gene (reference sequence). Trimming pared 3 bases from V and 2 bases from J, leaving 13 bases between. The CDR3 loop reads CASSWGWGDTDTQYF. CDR3 coding DNA: TGTGCCAGCAGCTGGGGGTGGGGAGACACAGATACGCAGTATTTT.

V usage is TRBV6-5 and J usage is TRBJ2-3; D perhaps matches TRBD1 (6 bases). The V end was cut by 4 bases, the J end by 2 bases, with 13 bases between. Per germline, CDR1 MNHEY and CDR2 SVGAGI. The CDR3 runs to 15 residues. CDR3 sequence (DNA): TGTGCCAGCAGTTTCCTTATGGGGGCCACAGATACGCAGTATTTT. Its translation: CASSFLMGATDTQYF.

This clonotype appeared once. The rearrangement joins TRBV27 to TRBJ2-1, with D tentatively TRBD1 or TRBD2 (5 bases each). This CDR3 spans 15 amino acids. The germline V gene encodes CDR1 MNHEY and CDR2 SMNVEV (reference sequence). The germline V and J ends were trimmed by 2 bases and 2 bases, with 10 bases remaining between them. CDR3 coding DNA: TGTGCCAGCAGTTTAGTGGGGGTCCCCTACAATGAGCAGTTCTTC. Its protein is CASSLVGVPYNEQFF.

This clonotype came up a few times. The chain couples TRBV4-1 to TRBJ1-1; D is possibly TRBD1 (5 bases). This CDR3 has 14 amino acids. Trimming cost V 1 base and J 7 bases, with 13 bases left between them. Germline CDR1 MGHRA, CDR2 YSYEKL. CDR3 amino acids: CASSQGTRAYEAFF. CDR3 coding DNA: TGCGCCAGCAGCCAAGGAACCAGGGCGTATGAAGCTTTCTTT.